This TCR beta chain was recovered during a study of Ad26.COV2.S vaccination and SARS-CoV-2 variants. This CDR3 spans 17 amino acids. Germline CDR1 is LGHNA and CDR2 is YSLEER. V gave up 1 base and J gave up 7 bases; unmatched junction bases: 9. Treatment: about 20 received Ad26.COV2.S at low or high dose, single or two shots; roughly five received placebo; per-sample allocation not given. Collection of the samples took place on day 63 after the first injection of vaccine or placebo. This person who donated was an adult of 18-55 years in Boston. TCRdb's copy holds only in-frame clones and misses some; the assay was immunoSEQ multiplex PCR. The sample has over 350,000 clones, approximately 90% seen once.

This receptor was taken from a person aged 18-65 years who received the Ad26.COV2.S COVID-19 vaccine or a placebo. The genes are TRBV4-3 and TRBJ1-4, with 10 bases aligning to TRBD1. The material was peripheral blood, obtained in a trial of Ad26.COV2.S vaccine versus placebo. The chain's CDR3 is CASSQGTGGVFSEKLFF. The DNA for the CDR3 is TGCGCCAGCAGCCAAGGGACAGGGGGAGTTTTTAGTGAAAAACTGTTTTTT.